The present TCR beta chain was sequenced within a study of shared clonotypes between healthy human individuals. A split of CD4+ cells into CD45RA+ naive and CD45RA-negative memory subsets was performed. As to this clone: The antigen remains undetermined.

Findings of the study overall: Non-shared clonotypes had lower generation probabilities than clonotypes shared by all four sorted-subset donors.

The assay was immunoSEQ multiplex PCR, and TCRdb's table has in-frame clones only and misses some. The table shows around 1.5 million clones, with 95% to 99% occurring only once. Input material: naive CD4+ T cells sorted from blood. The subset was: CD45RA+ positively selected. This TCR derives from a man aged 25-45 years in good health.

The CDR3 DNA follows: TGTGCCAGCAGCTCATCCCCCGGACTAGCGATCAATGAGCAGTTCTTC. Translated: CASSSSPGLAINEQFF. The V call is TRBV7-3, the J call TRBJ2-1; 9 positions match TRBD2. Trimming cost V 4 bases and J 6 bases; bases outside gene matches: 10. The CDR3 consists of 16 residues. CDR1 and CDR2 (germline): SGHTA, FQGTGA.